The 3 T cell receptor beta chains below come from one sample, sequenced in a study of early T cells in non-severe SARS-CoV-2 infection. TCRdb called the 5' RACE reads again in MiXCR, with one record for every CDR3 protein. The sample has some 71,000 distinct CDR3 sequences, roughly 9.5% seen once. The sample consisted of whole blood. All receptors come from an adult who was a healthcare worker with PCR-confirmed SARS-CoV-2 infection or an uninfected control (not recorded which).

This clonotype was counted between two and nine times. The rearrangement joins TRBV24-1 to TRBJ2-3, with 8 bases identical to TRBD1. Germline loops: CDR1 KGHDR, CDR2 SFDVKD. Losses at the gene ends were 4 bases for V and 4 bases for J; bases not matched to a gene: 0. The CDR3 consists of 13 residues. The DNA for the CDR3 is TGTGCCACCAGTGAACAGGGGGCAGATACGCAGTATTTT. Its protein is CATSEQGADTQYF.

The chain joins TRBV6-5 to TRBJ2-3; D is unclear. Germline CDR1 reads MNHEY; CDR2 reads SVGAGI. V shed 6 bases and J shed 1 base, with 8 bases lying between them. There are 13 residues in the CDR3. The CDR3 spells CASRRSRTDTQYF. The CDR3 coding sequence is TGTGCCAGCAGGAGGAGCCGCACAGATACGCAGTATTTT.

This clonotype was detected many times. V and J are TRBV7-2 and TRBJ2-3; D gene unclear. The CDR3 extends over 12 amino acids. Trimming stripped 7 bases from V and 8 bases from J, with 13 bases between. From germline, CDR1 is SGHTA and CDR2 FQGNSA. The CDR3 bases are TGTGCCAGCACCATTCAGGAGTCTACGCAGTATTTT. It specifies CASTIQESTQYF.